This T cell receptor (beta chain) was captured in a study of blood T cell repertoires in COVID-19. This table comes from immunoSEQ multiplex PCR, and its TCRdb copy is limited to in-frame clones, with some not included. The table includes 90,000 to 150,000 clones, roughly three quarters detected once. The V gene end was trimmed by 6 bases and the J gene end by 1 base; junction bases not matched to a gene: 5. This CDR3 is 14 amino acids long. In germline, CDR1 is MNHEY, CDR2 SVGAGI. The source material was peripheral blood. The clonotype originates from a woman older than 75 with acute or convalescent COVID-19. The V and J genes are TRBV6-5 and TRBJ1-1; 7 positions match TRBD1. CDR3 DNA sequence: TGTGCCAGCAGAACCGGGACAGCGAACACTGAAGCTTTCTTT. The encoded protein is CASRTGTANTEAFF.